Detailed here is one TCR beta chain. TCRdb keeps only in-frame clones here, not all; method: immunoSEQ multiplex PCR. The sample has over 100,000 clones; just over 90% are singletons. These data originate in a study of control samples from healthy donors and cancer patients. Material for sequencing was blood. The TCR comes from a human donor in good health. The donor label of this sample is uncertain.

DNA of the CDR3: TGTGCCAGCAGCCCTCAGGGAGGTACGCAGTATTTT. Translated, it gives CASSPQGGTQYF. The chain combines TRBV7-9 with TRBJ2-3; D perhaps matches TRBD2 (6 bases). Trimming removed 5 bases at V and 8 bases at J, with 11 bases between. CDR1 and CDR2 from the germline V gene are SEHNR and FQNEAQ (reference sequence). The CDR3 covers 12 residues.